Following are 15 T cell receptor beta chains from one sample sequenced in a study of blood T cell repertoires in COVID-19 (dated by TCRdb to about 2020). The receptor library was made with the immunoSEQ multiplex PCR assay. This immuneACCESS table, as held by TCRdb, lists in-frame sequences with V and J called but not all clones. Of the missing ones, under half trace to an unresolved V gene in checked studies; the others have no known cause. The sample has about 86,000 clones on record, around 80% of them singletons. Approximately 1.2% of the sample is taken by the ten largest. The sample was peripheral blood. Receptor source: a woman of 80 years or more with acute or convalescent COVID-19.

The chain uses TRBV19 and TRBJ2-6; 7 bases align to TRBD2. Germline V gives CDR1 LNHDA, CDR2 SQIVND (reference sequence). With 3 bases clipped from V and 3 bases from J, the junction kept 5 bases outside the gene matches. The CDR3 contains 16 residues. CDR3 in amino acids: CASSIGLGFGANVLTF. CDR3 in DNA: TGTGCCAGTAGTATCGGACTAGGGTTTGGGGCCAACGTCCTGACTTTC.

The chain is built from TRBV27 and TRBJ2-3; D might be TRBD2 (6 bases). This CDR3 is built from 16 residues. Trimming took off 5 bases at V and 5 bases at J, with 20 bases between the two ends. Looked up from germline, CDR1 is MNHEY and CDR2 is SMNVEV (reference sequence). The CDR3 loop is CASSIVAGMSVDTQYF. The CDR3 DNA follows: TGTGCCAGCAGTATTGTGGCGGGGATGAGTGTAGATACGCAGTATTTT.

The chain employs TRBV27 and TRBJ1-1; D gene unclear. The CDR3 length is 13 residues. V lost 5 bases, J lost 1 base, and 8 bases lay in between. From germline, CDR1 is MNHEY and CDR2 SMNVEV (reference sequence). CDR3 residues: CASSAGRNTEAFF. CDR3 DNA: TGTGCCAGCAGTGCGGGCAGGAACACTGAAGCTTTCTTT.

The chain combines TRBV6-5 with TRBJ2-1; 12 positions agree with TRBD2. This CDR3 spans 15 amino acids. Looked up from germline, CDR1 is MNHEY and CDR2 is SVGAGI. V was clipped by 2 bases and J by 15 bases; unmatched bases: 11. CDR3 sequence: CASSYAIGLAGLLFF. The CDR3 DNA follows: TGTGCCAGCAGTTACGCTATAGGACTAGCGGGACTGCTGTTCTTC.

This clone was picked up a small number of times. V usage is TRBV3-1 (or the pseudogene TRBV3-2) and J usage is TRBJ1-1; tentatively, D is TRBD1 (5 bases). The length of the CDR3 is 13 residues. The germline V gene has CDR1 LGHDT and CDR2 YNNKEL (reference sequence). V was shortened by 4 bases and J by 5 bases, with 11 bases between the two germline ends. In DNA form, the CDR3 reads TGTGCCAGCAGCCCTCTAACAGGTACTGAAGCTTTCTTT. Its translation: CASSPLTGTEAFF.

The chain carries TRBV15 and TRBJ2-7, with a weak D call TRBD1 (6 bases). Germline CDR1 LNHNV, CDR2 YYDKDF (reference sequence). The CDR3 is made up of 15 amino acids. V was clipped by 5 bases and J by 0 bases, with 14 bases between them. The CDR3 nucleotides read TGTGCCACCAGCGGGGCCCAGGGGAGCTCCTACGAGCAGTACTTC. Amino acid sequence: CATSGAQGSSYEQYF.

The V gene is TRBV12-3 or TRBV12-4, the J gene TRBJ2-2; 7 positions agree with TRBD2. V lost 3 bases, J lost 8 bases, and 3 bases stayed unmatched. CDR3 length: 13 amino acids. The CDR3, as DNA: TGTGCCAGCAGTTTGGGAGGGAGTGGGGAGCTGTTTTTT. Translated: CASSLGGSGELFF.

J is TRBJ2-2 and V is TRBV18; tentatively, D is TRBD1 (5 bases). CDR1 is KGHSH and CDR2 is LQKENI in the germline V gene. V lost 3 bases, J lost 2 bases, and 10 bases lay in between. The CDR3 sequence is 15 residues long. CDR3 nucleotide sequence: TGTGCCAGCTCACCGGGGCCTGCCAACACCGGGGAGCTGTTTTTT. Amino acid sequence: CASSPGPANTGELFF.

The chain uses TRBV4-1 and TRBJ2-7; D remains ambiguous. V lost 0 bases to trimming and J lost 2 bases, with 5 bases between them. Germline values: CDR1 MGHRA, CDR2 YSYEKL. This CDR3 is 13 amino acids long. CDR3 DNA sequence: TGCGCCAGCAGCCAAGATTTAACCTACGAGCAGTACTTC. Its protein product is CASSQDLTYEQYF.

V usage is TRBV28 and J usage is TRBJ1-2; D remains ambiguous. This CDR3 spans 13 amino acids. Trimming cost V 4 bases and J 4 bases, with 10 bases left between them. Germline V gene data show CDR1 as MDHEN and CDR2 as SYDVKM. CDR3 coding DNA: TGTGCCAGCAGTTGGGCGGGTGGCTATGGCTACACCTTC. This encodes CASSWAGGYGYTF.

This rearrangement joins TRBV4-2 to TRBJ2-1; 16 bases are a match to TRBD2. The CDR3 runs 15 residues. Germline assignment: CDR1 LGHNA and CDR2 YNFKEQ. V shed 7 bases, J shed 6 bases, and the junction held 3 bases outside the gene matches. CDR3 sequence (DNA): TGTGCCAGCACCGGGACTAGCGGGGGGGCCAATGAGCAGTTCTTC. This codes for CASTGTSGGANEQFF.

The chain recombines TRBV28 with TRBJ1-2, with D unresolved. The CDR3 sequence is 14 residues long. CDR1 and CDR2 from the germline V gene are MDHEN and SYDVKM. With 6 bases removed from V and 0 bases from J, the gap between germline ends came to 11 bases. CDR3: CASRISQSNYGYTF. CDR3 bases: TGTGCCAGCAGGATCTCCCAGTCTAACTATGGCTACACCTTC.

The V gene is TRBV24-1, the J gene TRBJ2-2; 8 bases map to TRBD1. V dropped 4 bases and J dropped 5; count of bases not matched to a gene: 2. The CDR3 covers 14 residues. Germline values: CDR1 KGHDR, CDR2 SFDVKD. The DNA for the CDR3 is TGTGCCACCAGTGAGACAGGGGAGACCGGGGAGCTGTTTTTT. Protein sequence: CATSETGETGELFF.

V and J are TRBV19 and TRBJ1-5; D may be TRBD1 (5 bases). Trimming left V 5 bases short and J 0 bases short, with 20 bases between. Germline V gives CDR1 LNHDA, CDR2 SQIVND (reference sequence). The CDR3 spans 18 residues. This CDR3 is CASSWDSAPTISNQPQHF. In nucleotides, the CDR3 is TGTGCCAGTAGTTGGGACTCGGCCCCTACTATTAGCAATCAGCCCCAGCATTTT.

The chain uses TRBV7-8 and TRBJ2-3, with D tentatively TRBD1 (6 bases). This CDR3 comprises 16 residues. The germline CDR1 and CDR2 sequences are SGHVS and FQNEAQ. Trimming left V 5 bases short and J 2 bases short, with 17 bases between. DNA of the CDR3: TGTGCCAGCAGCCTAGGGGGAGTCGTGCCCACAGATACGCAGTATTTT. It encodes CASSLGGVVPTDTQYF. Full variable domain (outside the CDR3, taken from reference TRBV7-8 and TRBJ2-3): GAGVSQSPRYKVAKRGQDVALRCDPISGHVSLFWYQQALGQGPEFLTYFQNEAQLDKSGLPSDRFFAERPEGSVSTLKIQRTQQEDSAVYLCASSLGGVVPTDTQYFGPGTRLTVL.